These 5 T cell receptor beta chains originate from one sample sequenced in a study of blood T cell repertoires in COVID-19. Data came from immunoSEQ multiplex PCR; TCRdb stores just in-frame clones and leaves some out. The sample consists of 200,000 or so clones, 80% to 85% of them appearing once. The sequencing sample was made of PBMCs or T cells enriched from blood (not recorded which). The origin of the receptors is a man between 40 and 49 years old who had recovered from COVID-19.

J is TRBJ1-5 and V is TRBV19, with TRBD1 matching over 8 bases. J was trimmed by 4 bases and V by 4 bases; bases with no gene match: 9. The CDR3 is 16 residues long. Germline V lookup: CDR1 LNHDA, CDR2 SQIVND (reference sequence). Here the CDR3 DNA reads TGTGCCAGTAGTACGGCCCAGGGGGCCAGAAATCAGCCCCAGCATTTT. Amino acids: CASSTAQGARNQPQHF. The full variable domain, its missing parts supplied by reference TRBV19 and TRBJ1-5, is DGGITQSPKYLFRKEGQNVTLSCEQNLNHDAMYWYRQDPGQGLRLIYYSQIVNDFQKGDIAEGYSVSREKKESFPLTVTSAQKNPTAFYLCASSTAQGARNQPQHFGDGTRLSIL.

Only a few counts were recorded for this clone. The chain is built from TRBV7-9 and TRBJ1-2, with 8 bases lining up with TRBD1. With 4 bases clipped from V and 5 bases from J, the junction kept 9 bases outside the gene matches. The CDR3 loop spans 15 amino acids. Germline CDR1 SEHNR, CDR2 FQNEAQ (reference sequence). The CDR3 region is CASSSPTGDGYGYTF. CDR3 sequence (DNA): TGTGCCAGCAGCTCTCCGACAGGGGATGGTTATGGCTACACCTTC.

J is TRBJ2-5 and V is TRBV24-1, with TRBD1 matching over 7 bases. Trimming at V came to 7 bases and at J to 5 bases, leaving 6 bases not matched to a gene. The CDR3 has 13 amino acids. In germline, CDR1 is KGHDR, CDR2 SFDVKD. CDR3 in DNA: TGTGCCACCAGAAACAGGGGAGCGGAGACCCAGTACTTC. Translated: CATRNRGAETQYF.

This chain connects TRBV19 to TRBJ1-6; the D gene is possibly TRBD1 (5 bases). Germline values: CDR1 LNHDA, CDR2 SQIVND (reference sequence). Trimming pared 5 bases from V and 7 bases from J, leaving 12 bases between. This CDR3 is built from 14 residues. CDR3 residues: CASSGGTLNSPLHF. The CDR3 coding sequence is TGTGCCAGTAGTGGCGGGACCCTAAATTCACCCCTCCACTTT.

This sequence joins TRBV3-1 (or the pseudogene TRBV3-2) and TRBJ1-2; D possibly corresponds to TRBD1 (6 bases). Germline V gives CDR1 LGHDT, CDR2 YNNKEL (reference sequence). V lost 0 bases and J 6 bases, leaving 11 bases between the germline ends. The CDR3 sequence is 14 residues long. The CDR3 reads CASSQDMTGNGYTF. CDR3 DNA: TGTGCCAGCAGCCAAGACATGACAGGAAATGGCTACACCTTC.